The clone carrying this TCR beta chain was picked up many times. Time point indicated: persistent/refractory GD, antithyroid drugs over 5 years with positive TRAb. PBMC-derived RNA was used for the TCR library. This sample was included in a study of regulatory T cells in long-lasting Graves disease. iRepertoire HTBI primers and Arm-PCR of CDR3 regions built TCR beta libraries. A single record per CDR3 protein comes from TCRdb applying MiXCR to the multiplex PCR reads. The table has about 430,000 distinct CDR3 sequences, under 25% seen once. Trimming stripped 6 bases from V and 1 base from J, with 6 bases between. The CDR3 runs 13 residues. The germline gives CDR1 SNHLY, CDR2 FYNNEI.

The sample consisted of peripheral blood mononuclear cells (PBMCs), taken when the disease was refractory, from a patient treated with antithyroid drugs. V is TRBV2 and J is TRBJ2-2; D gene unclear. This TCR derives from a female donor with Graves disease. CDR3 sequence: CASSKGNTGELFF. The CDR3 DNA follows: TGTGCCAGCAGCAAAGGGAACACCGGGGAGCTGTTTTTT.